This T cell receptor (beta chain) was captured in a study of blood T cell repertoires in COVID-19. The overall study: T cells, B-cell-depleted T cells, or PBMCs provided the cDNA or gDNA that served as material.

Per the original methods: Scientists estimated how many nucleated cells there were by amplifying reference gene primers. The protocol was immunoSEQ multiplex PCR, while the TCRdb copy is restricted to in-frame clones and leaves out a portion. The V and J calls and clone size are taken from that table; D and trimming were inferred from the DNA. The top ten hold under 4% of the sample, which has 200,000 to 250,000 clones, about 85% seen once. The V and J ends lost 0 bases and 5 bases respectively, with 10 bases between them. The germline V gene encodes CDR1 MDHEN and CDR2 SYDVKM. This CDR3 region has 14 residues. This clone occurred once.

The receptor was derived from a man aged 18-30 years with active or convalescent COVID-19. Material: peripheral blood. The chain links TRBV28 to TRBJ2-5, with D perhaps TRBD1 (6 bases). The CDR3 nucleotides read TGTGCCAGCAGTTTATGGGACAGTCGGGAGACCCAGTACTTC. Translation gives CASSLWDSRETQYF.